This TCR beta chain was recovered during a study of shared clonotypes between healthy human individuals. Study overall: The donor group consisted of a couple of women and a few men, aged 18 to 49.

In this sample, this clone turned up a few times. Data came from immunoSEQ multiplex PCR; TCRdb stores just in-frame clones and leaves some out. Here the sample spans more than 1 million clones, about four fifths being singletons. The sequencing sample was made of memory CD4+ T cells from PBMCs. The subset is: CD45RA-negative fraction. This clonotype was obtained from a young man in good health. Some clones in this sample may be carry-over from other donors' samples.

The CDR3: CASSQRRTNEKLFF. The CDR3 nucleotides read TGTGCCAGCAGCCAACGAAGAACTAATGAAAAACTGTTTTTT. This chain uses TRBV7-9 with TRBJ1-4; D unclear. The germline gives CDR1 SEHNR, CDR2 FQNEAQ (reference sequence). Trimming removed 5 bases at V and 1 base at J, with 8 bases between. The CDR3 sequence is 14 residues long.